The entry that follows covers one TCR beta chain sequence. The record originates from a study of T cell changes during pregnancy in multiple sclerosis. The CDR3 extends over 17 amino acids. The germline CDR1 and CDR2 sequences are SEHNR and FQNEAQ (reference sequence). Trimming removed 6 bases from V and 7 bases from J, with 27 bases in between. Sequencing was performed with immunoSEQ multiplex PCR; in TCRdb, only in-frame clones are kept and a portion is missing. The profile shows more than 85,000 clones, over 85% of them singletons. The sample was peripheral blood, taken in the third trimester of pregnancy. The chain couples TRBV7-9 to TRBJ1-1, with a weak D call TRBD1 (6 bases). The clonotype comes from a female donor in good health, enrolled as a control in a pregnancy study. The CDR3 region is CASSYPPGQARIGEAFF. In DNA form, the CDR3 reads TGTGCCAGCAGTTATCCCCCGGGACAAGCCAGGATAGGTGAAGCTTTCTTT.